The entry that follows covers one T cell receptor (beta chain) sequence. Its antigen is not identified. Profiled with immunoSEQ multiplex PCR; TCRdb holds only in-frame clones, not every one. The sample contains around 23,000 clones, around 79% of which appear only once. The source of the sample is a study of CD4 T cells in relation to SARS-CoV-2 and coronaviruses. Study overall: ViraFEST: approximately ten-day antigen culture of PBMCs, then TCR beta CDR3 sequencing.

The V gene lost 4 bases and the J gene lost 3 bases, with 10 bases spanning the gap. The CDR3 has 13 residues. CDR1 is MGHRA, CDR2 YSYEKL, per germline. The unexposed donors gave CD4+ T cells in about 2010-2019, prior to COVID-19. After roughly ten days of culture, CD4+ T cells were isolated. This rearrangement joins TRBV4-1 to TRBJ2-7; D unclear. Sequencing used CD4+ T cells from PBMCs, cultured in vitro. The source is a human donor in good health. The CDR3 sequence: CASSLPGFYEQYF. The CDR3 bases are TGCGCCAGCAGCCTCCCCGGGTTCTACGAGCAGTACTTC.